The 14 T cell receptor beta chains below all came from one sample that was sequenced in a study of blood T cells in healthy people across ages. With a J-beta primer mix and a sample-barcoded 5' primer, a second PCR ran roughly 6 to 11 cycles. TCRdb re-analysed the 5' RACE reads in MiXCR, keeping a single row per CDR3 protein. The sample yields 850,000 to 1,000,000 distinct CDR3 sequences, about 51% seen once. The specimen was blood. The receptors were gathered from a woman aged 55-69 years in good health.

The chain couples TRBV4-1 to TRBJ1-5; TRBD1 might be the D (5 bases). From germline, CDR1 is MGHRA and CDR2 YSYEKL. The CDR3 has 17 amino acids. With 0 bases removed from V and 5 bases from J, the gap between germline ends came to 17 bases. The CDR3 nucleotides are TGCGCCAGCAGCCAAGATTTCGGAGGGGCGCGATATCAGCCCCAGCATTTT. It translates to CASSQDFGGARYQPQHF.

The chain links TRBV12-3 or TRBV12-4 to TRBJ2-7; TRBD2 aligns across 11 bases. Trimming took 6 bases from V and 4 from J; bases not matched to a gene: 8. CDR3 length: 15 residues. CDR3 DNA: TGTGCCAGCAGCGGATTAGCGGGAGGGTGGTACGAGCAGTACTTC. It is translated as CASSGLAGGWYEQYF.

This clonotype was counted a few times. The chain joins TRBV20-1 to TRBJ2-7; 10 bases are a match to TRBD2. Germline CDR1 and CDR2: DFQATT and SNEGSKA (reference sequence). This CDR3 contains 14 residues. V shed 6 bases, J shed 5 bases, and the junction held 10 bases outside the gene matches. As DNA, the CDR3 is TGCAGTGCGCAGCTAGCGGGAGTAAGGAACGAGCAGTACTTC. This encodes CSAQLAGVRNEQYF.

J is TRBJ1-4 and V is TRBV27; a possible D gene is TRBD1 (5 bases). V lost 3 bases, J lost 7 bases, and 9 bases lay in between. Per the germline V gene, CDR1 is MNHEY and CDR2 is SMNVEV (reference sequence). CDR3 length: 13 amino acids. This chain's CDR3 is CASSFSGFEKLFF. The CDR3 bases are TGTGCCAGCAGTTTTTCAGGGTTTGAAAAACTGTTTTTT.

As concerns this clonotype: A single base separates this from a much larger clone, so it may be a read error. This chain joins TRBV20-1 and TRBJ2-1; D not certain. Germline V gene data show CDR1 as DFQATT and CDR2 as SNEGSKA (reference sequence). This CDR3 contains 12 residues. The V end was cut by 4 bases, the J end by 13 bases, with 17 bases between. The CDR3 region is CSATEFQETQFF. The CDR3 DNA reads TGCAGTGCTACAGAATTCCAAGAGACCCAGTTCTTC.

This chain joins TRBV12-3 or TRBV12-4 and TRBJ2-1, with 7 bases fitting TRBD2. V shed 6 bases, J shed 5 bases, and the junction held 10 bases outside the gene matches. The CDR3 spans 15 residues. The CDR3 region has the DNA TGTGCCAGCAGAAAAGTCGGGACTACCAACAATGAGCAGTTCTTC. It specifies CASRKVGTTNNEQFF.

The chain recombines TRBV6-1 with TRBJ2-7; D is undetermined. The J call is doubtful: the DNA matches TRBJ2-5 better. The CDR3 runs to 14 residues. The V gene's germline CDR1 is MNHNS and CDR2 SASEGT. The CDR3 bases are TGTGCCAGCAGTGAGAAGGGTAGGAGAGAGACCCAGTACTTC. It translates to CASSEKGRRETQYF.

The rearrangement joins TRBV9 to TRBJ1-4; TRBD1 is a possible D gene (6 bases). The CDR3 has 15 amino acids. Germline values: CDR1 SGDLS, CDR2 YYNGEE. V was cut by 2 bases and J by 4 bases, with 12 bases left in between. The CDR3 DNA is TGTGCCAGCAGCGTCGGGGGGCAGGGTAATGAAAAACTGTTTTTT. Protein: CASSVGGQGNEKLFF. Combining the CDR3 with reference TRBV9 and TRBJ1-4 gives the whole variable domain DSGVTQTPKHLITATGQRVTLRCSPRSGDLSVYWYQQSLDQGLQFLIQYYNGEERAKGNILERFSAQQFPDLHSELNLSSLELGDSALYFCASSVGGQGNEKLFFGSGTQLSVL.

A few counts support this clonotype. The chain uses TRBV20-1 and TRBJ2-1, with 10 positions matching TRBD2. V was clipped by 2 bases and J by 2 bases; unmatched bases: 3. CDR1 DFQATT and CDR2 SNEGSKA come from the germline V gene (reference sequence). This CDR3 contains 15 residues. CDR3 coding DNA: TGCAGTGCTAGACCTAGCGGGAGCGCCTACAATGAGCAGTTCTTC. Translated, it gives CSARPSGSAYNEQFF.

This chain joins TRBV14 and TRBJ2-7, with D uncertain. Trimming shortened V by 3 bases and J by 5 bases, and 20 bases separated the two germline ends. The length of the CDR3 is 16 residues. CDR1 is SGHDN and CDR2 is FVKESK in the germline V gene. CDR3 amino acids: CASSQATVNPTHEQYF. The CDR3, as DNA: TGTGCCAGCAGCCAGGCTACCGTAAACCCCACCCACGAGCAGTACTTC.

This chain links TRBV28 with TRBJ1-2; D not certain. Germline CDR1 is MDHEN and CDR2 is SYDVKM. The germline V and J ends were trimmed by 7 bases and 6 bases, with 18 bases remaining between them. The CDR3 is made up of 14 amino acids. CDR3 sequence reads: CASNTYSRTNGYTF. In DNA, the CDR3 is TGTGCCAGCAACACTTACAGTAGAACGAATGGCTACACCTTC.

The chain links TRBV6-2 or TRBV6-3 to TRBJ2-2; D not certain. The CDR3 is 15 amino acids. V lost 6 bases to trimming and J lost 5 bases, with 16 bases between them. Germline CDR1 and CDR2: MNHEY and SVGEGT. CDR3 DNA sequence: TGTGCCAGCAGCCTTCCGGTACAGCAGACCGGGGAGCTGTTTTTT. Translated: CASSLPVQQTGELFF.

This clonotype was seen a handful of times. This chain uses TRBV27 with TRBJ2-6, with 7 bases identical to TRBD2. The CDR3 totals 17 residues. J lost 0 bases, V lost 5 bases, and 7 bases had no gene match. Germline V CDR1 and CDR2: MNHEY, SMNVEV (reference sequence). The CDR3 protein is CASSPRLASSGANVLTF. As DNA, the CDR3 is TGTGCCAGCAGTCCCAGACTAGCAAGCTCTGGGGCCAACGTCCTGACTTTC.

CDR3 residues: CASSLGLAGEFF. DNA of the CDR3: TGTGCCAGCAGCTTAGGTTTGGCGGGGGAGTTCTTC. The chain couples TRBV7-9 to TRBJ2-1; 7 bases are a match to TRBD2. The ends lost 1 base at V and 14 bases at J; junction bases unmatched: 5. CDR1 SEHNR and CDR2 FQNEAQ come from the germline V gene (reference sequence). The CDR3 is 12 amino acids.